These 19 T cell receptor beta chains share one sample of origin, sequenced in a study of blood T cells in healthy people across ages. Then a second PCR, running about 6 to 12 cycles, was carried out with a sample-barcoded 5' primer and a J-beta primer mix. TCRdb passed the 5' RACE reads through MiXCR, listing each CDR3 protein once. The sample records hundreds of thousands of distinct CDR3 sequences, roughly 41% being singletons. Sequencing was carried out using blood. Receptors originate from a man aged 80 or over in good health.

This clonotype was found a few times. The chain carries TRBV3-1 and TRBJ2-3; D unclear. CDR1 LGHDT and CDR2 YNNKEL come from the germline V gene (reference sequence). Trimming removed 1 base at V and 1 base at J, with 6 bases between. CDR3 length equals 14 residues. The chain's CDR3 is CASSQASGTDTQYF. CDR3 in DNA: TGTGCCAGCAGCCAAGCTTCCGGCACAGATACGCAGTATTTT.

This chain uses TRBV9 with TRBJ2-3, with D hard to call. The V and J ends lost 0 bases and 4 bases respectively, with 12 bases between them. The CDR3 is 15 residues long. Germline assignment: CDR1 SGDLS and CDR2 YYNGEE. The CDR3 region is CASSVGRKGPDTQYF. CDR3 nucleotide sequence: TGTGCCAGCAGCGTAGGCAGAAAAGGTCCAGATACGCAGTATTTT.

The chain employs TRBV20-1 and TRBJ2-3, with 13 bases identical to TRBD2. V dropped 6 bases and J dropped 6; count of bases not matched to a gene: 21. The germline CDR1 and CDR2 sequences are DFQATT and SNEGSKA (reference sequence). The CDR3 has 19 amino acids. CDR3 protein: CSASTKGLAGVQGRDTQYF. The CDR3 DNA reads TGCAGTGCCAGTACCAAAGGACTAGCGGGAGTGCAAGGGAGGGATACGCAGTATTTT.

About this clonotype: The junction shows a germline mismatch at one end, possibly a read error. This chain connects TRBV12-3 or TRBV12-4 to TRBJ2-2; D is perhaps TRBD1 (5 bases). The CDR3 extends over 13 amino acids. CDR3 loop: CASSVKGPGELFF. The CDR3 bases are TGCGCCAGCAGTGTAAAGGGGCCCGGGGAGCTGTTTTTT.

The V and J genes are TRBV7-8 and TRBJ2-7, with TRBD1 as a possible D gene (6 bases). The end of the DNA fits TRBJ2-5 better, so the J call may be wrong. This CDR3 contains 13 residues. Germline V gives CDR1 SGHVS, CDR2 FQNEAQ. Written as DNA, the CDR3 is TGTGCCAGCAGCCAGGACAGATCGGAGACCCAGTACTTC. Translated: CASSQDRSETQYF.

The chain has TRBV9 and TRBJ2-1; 7 bases match TRBD2. Judging by the DNA end, TRBJ2-7 fits better; the J call may be wrong. In germline, CDR1 is SGDLS, CDR2 YYNGEE. The CDR3 runs to 14 residues. CDR3 sequence reads: CASSRSRDYNEQYF. CDR3 bases: TGTGCCAGCAGCCGGAGTAGGGACTACAATGAGCAGTACTTC.

This clonotype was observed a few times. This chain uses TRBV11-2 with TRBJ2-5; 10 nucleotides match TRBD1. Looked up from germline, CDR1 is SGHAT and CDR2 is FQNNGV. This CDR3 contains 15 residues. Trimming took 5 bases from V and 5 from J; bases not matched to a gene: 8. CDR3 region: CASSALGTGVETQYF. The CDR3 DNA follows: TGTGCCAGCAGCGCCCTAGGGACAGGGGTGGAGACCCAGTACTTC.

This chain uses TRBV6-5 with TRBJ1-1; no reliable D call. Germline CDR1 is MNHEY and CDR2 is SVGAGI. Trimming took off 0 bases at V and 1 base at J, with 6 bases between the two ends. CDR3 length: 14 amino acids. In DNA form, the CDR3 reads TGTGCCAGCAGTTACTCTGGTACGAACACTGAAGCTTTCTTT. It specifies CASSYSGTNTEAFF.

Concerning this clonotype itself: A much larger clone differs by one base, so this may be a read error. The gene calls are TRBV4-2 and TRBJ1-2; D is uncertain. The CDR3 is 14 residues long. Per germline, CDR1 LGHNA and CDR2 YNFKEQ. In DNA, the CDR3 is TGTGCCAGCAGCCAAGATCGGGCAGTGAATGGCTGCACCTTC. Its translation: CASSQDRAVNGCTF.

The chain combines TRBV29-1 with TRBJ2-4; the D call may be TRBD1 or TRBD2 (5 bases each). Germline CDR1 is SQVTM and CDR2 is ANQGSEA. The CDR3 totals 16 residues. V gave up 4 bases and J gave up 3 bases, with 19 bases separating them. CDR3 coding DNA: TGCAGCGTTGGAACAGGCGGGCAAGAGGGCAAAAACATTCAGTACTTC. It encodes CSVGTGGQEGKNIQYF.

This clonotype was counted a few times. V usage is TRBV30 and J usage is TRBJ2-1; no definite D call. The length of the CDR3 is 10 residues. The germline gives CDR1 GTSNPN, CDR2 SVGIG (reference sequence). With 1 base removed from V and 7 bases from J, the gap between germline ends came to 2 bases. CDR3 region: CAWSGNEQFF. The DNA for the CDR3 is TGTGCCTGGAGTGGTAATGAGCAGTTCTTC.

This clonotype has only one observation. At one of its ends the junction is not consistent with the germline gene, which may arise from a read error. V and J are TRBV5-1 and TRBJ2-7; 8 positions agree with TRBD1. The germline V gene has CDR1 SGHRS and CDR2 YFSETQ. CDR3 length: 14 amino acids. The chain's CDR3 is CASSPQGADYGQYF. In nucleotides, the CDR3 is TGCGCCAGCAGCCCTCAGGGGGCGGACTACGGGCAGTACTTC.

The CDR3 bases are TGTGCCAGCAGCCGGGGACAAAGCCAGGACACCCAGTACTTC. This encodes CASSRGQSQDTQYF. This rearrangement joins TRBV11-3 to TRBJ2-7, with D possibly matching TRBD1 (6 bases). Germline V gives CDR1 SGHNT, CDR2 YENEEA. V lost 5 bases to trimming and J lost 10 bases, with 21 bases between them. CDR3 length: 14 amino acids.

The CDR3 sequence: CASSVDISGGNWEQFF. The CDR3 DNA reads TGTGCCAGCAGCGTAGATATTAGCGGGGGGAACTGGGAGCAGTTCTTC. The chain couples TRBV9 to TRBJ2-1, with TRBD2 matching over 10 bases. The germline CDR1 and CDR2 sequences are SGDLS and YYNGEE. The CDR3 runs 16 residues. The V segment lost 0 bases and the J segment 10 bases; nucleotides outside the gene matches: 10. The full variable domain, with the rest looked up from reference TRBV9 and TRBJ2-1, is DSGVTQTPKHLITATGQRVTLRCSPRSGDLSVYWYQQSLDQGLQFLIQYYNGEERAKGNILERFSAQQFPDLHSELNLSSLELGDSALYFCASSVDISGGNWEQFFGPGTRLTVL.

The chain combines TRBV6-5 with TRBJ1-5; 7 bases are a match to TRBD1. After removal of 6 bases from V and 6 bases from J, the junction contained 5 bases not matched to a gene. CDR1 MNHEY and CDR2 SVGAGI come from the germline V gene. The CDR3 spans 13 residues. CDR3 DNA: TGTGCCAGCAGCCGACAGGGTGCTCAGCCCCAGCATTTT. Amino acids: CASSRQGAQPQHF.

As for this clonotype: This may be a read error: a much more frequent sequence differs by one nucleotide. The chain uses TRBV7-9 and TRBJ2-1; TRBD1 agrees at 8 bases. Matching the DNA end better, TRBJ2-7 makes the J call doubtful. Per germline, CDR1 SEHNR and CDR2 FQNEAQ (reference sequence). The CDR3 runs to 14 residues. CDR3 sequence (DNA): TGTGCCATCACCGGGACAGGCTCCTACAATGAGCAGTACTTC. It is translated as CAITGTGSYNEQYF.

The table lists this clonotype with a few counts. The chain couples TRBV25-1 to TRBJ2-1; D remains ambiguous. Trimming removed 10 bases from V and 5 bases from J, with 6 bases in between. The CDR3 loop spans 10 amino acids. Germline V CDR1 and CDR2: MGHDK, SYGVNS. CDR3 DNA: TGTGCCACACATAACAATGAGCAGTTCTTC. As protein: CATHNNEQFF.

The rearrangement uses TRBV4-2 and TRBJ2-2, with D perhaps assigned TRBD1 or TRBD2 (6 bases each). The CDR3 has 17 amino acids. V was pared by 0 bases and J by 0 bases, with 11 bases between. The V gene's germline CDR1 is LGHNA and CDR2 YNFKEQ. The CDR3 nucleotides are TGTGCCAGCAGCCAAGATTGGGGGGCCGCGAACACCGGGGAGCTGTTTTTT. As protein: CASSQDWGAANTGELFF.

A word on this clonotype: This may arise from a read error, as a much more abundant clone is one base away. The rearrangement links TRBV4-1 to TRBJ2-4; D gene ambiguous. The end of the DNA aligns better with TRBJ2-7, so the J call may be wrong. The germline gives CDR1 MGHRA, CDR2 YSYEKL. The CDR3 consists of 13 residues. CDR3 in DNA: TGCGCCAGCAGCCAAGATTGGAGCTACGAGCAGTACTTC. Protein: CASSQDWSYEQYF.